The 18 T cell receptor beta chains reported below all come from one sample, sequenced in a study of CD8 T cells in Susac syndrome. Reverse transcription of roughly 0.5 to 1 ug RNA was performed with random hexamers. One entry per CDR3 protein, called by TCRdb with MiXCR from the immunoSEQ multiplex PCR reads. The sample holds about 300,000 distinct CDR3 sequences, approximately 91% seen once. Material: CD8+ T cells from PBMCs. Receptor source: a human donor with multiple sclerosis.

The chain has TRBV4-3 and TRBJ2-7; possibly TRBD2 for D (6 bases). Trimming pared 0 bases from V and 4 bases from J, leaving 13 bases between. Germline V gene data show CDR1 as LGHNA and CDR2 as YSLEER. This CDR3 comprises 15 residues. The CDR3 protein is CASSQEVLAEYEQYF. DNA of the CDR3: TGCGCCAGCAGCCAAGAAGTATTAGCGGAATACGAGCAGTACTTC.

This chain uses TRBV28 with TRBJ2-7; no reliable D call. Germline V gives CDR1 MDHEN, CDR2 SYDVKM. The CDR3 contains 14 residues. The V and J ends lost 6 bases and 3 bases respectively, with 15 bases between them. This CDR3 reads CASREQSPLYEQYF. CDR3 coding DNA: TGTGCCAGCAGGGAGCAAAGCCCGCTCTACGAGCAGTACTTC.

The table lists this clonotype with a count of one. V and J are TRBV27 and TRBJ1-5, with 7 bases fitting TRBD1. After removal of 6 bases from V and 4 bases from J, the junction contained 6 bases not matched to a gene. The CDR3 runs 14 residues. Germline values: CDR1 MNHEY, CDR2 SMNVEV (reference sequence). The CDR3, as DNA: TGTGCCAGCAGACCCGGGACAGCTAATCAGCCCCAGCATTTT. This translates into CASRPGTANQPQHF.

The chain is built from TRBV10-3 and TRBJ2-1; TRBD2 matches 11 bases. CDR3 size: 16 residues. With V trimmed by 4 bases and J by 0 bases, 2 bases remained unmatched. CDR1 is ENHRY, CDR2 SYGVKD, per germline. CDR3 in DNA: TGTGCCATCAGTGCGACTAGCGGGGACTCCTACAATGAGCAGTTCTTC. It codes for CAISATSGDSYNEQFF.

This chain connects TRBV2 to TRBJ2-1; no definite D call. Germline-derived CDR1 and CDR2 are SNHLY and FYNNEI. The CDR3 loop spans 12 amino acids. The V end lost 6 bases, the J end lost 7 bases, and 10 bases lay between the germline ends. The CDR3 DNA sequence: TGTGCCAGCAGAAACGACGGGAATGAGCAGTTCTTC. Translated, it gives CASRNDGNEQFF.

CDR3 sequence (DNA): TGCAGTGCTAGAGATCCAGGGGCCTACGAGCAGTACTTC. It translates to CSARDPGAYEQYF. The chain has TRBV20-1 and TRBJ2-7, with D maybe TRBD1 (6 bases). Per germline, CDR1 DFQATT and CDR2 SNEGSKA (reference sequence). This CDR3 has 13 amino acids. V was shortened by 0 bases and J by 2 bases, with 8 bases between the two germline ends.

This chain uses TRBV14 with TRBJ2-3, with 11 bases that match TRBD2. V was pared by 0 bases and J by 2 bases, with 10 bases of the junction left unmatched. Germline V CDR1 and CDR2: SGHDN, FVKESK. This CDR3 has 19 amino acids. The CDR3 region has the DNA TGTGCCAGCAGCCAAGACCCGGGACTAGCGGAAATCTACACAGATACGCAGTATTTT. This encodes CASSQDPGLAEIYTDTQYF.

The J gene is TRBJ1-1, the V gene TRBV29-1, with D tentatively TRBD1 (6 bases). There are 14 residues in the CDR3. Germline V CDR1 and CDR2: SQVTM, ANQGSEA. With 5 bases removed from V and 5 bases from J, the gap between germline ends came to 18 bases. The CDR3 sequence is CSVLTIGGATEAFF. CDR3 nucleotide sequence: TGCAGCGTTCTTACCATCGGGGGGGCTACTGAAGCTTTCTTT. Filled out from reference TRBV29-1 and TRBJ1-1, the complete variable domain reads SAVISQKPSRDICQRGTSLTIQCQVDSQVTMMFWYRQQPGQSLTLIATANQGSEATYESGFVIDKFPISRPNLTFSTLTVSNMSPEDSSIYLCSVLTIGGATEAFFGQGTRLTVV.

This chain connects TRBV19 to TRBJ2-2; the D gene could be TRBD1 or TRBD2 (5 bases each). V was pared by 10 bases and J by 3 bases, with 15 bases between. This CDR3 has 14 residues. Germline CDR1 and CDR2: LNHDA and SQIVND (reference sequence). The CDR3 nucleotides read TGTGCCACTGAGGGCAGGGTCGACACCGGGGAGCTGTTTTTT. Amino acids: CATEGRVDTGELFF.

CDR3 bases: TGTGCCAGCAGTTTATATCCGGCGGTCCTCTGGGGCGAGCAGTTCTTC. It encodes CASSLYPAVLWGEQFF. The V call is TRBV27, the J call TRBJ2-1, with D maybe TRBD1 (5 bases). Germline-derived CDR1 and CDR2 are MNHEY and SMNVEV (reference sequence). The V gene lost 1 base and the J gene lost 10 bases, with 20 bases spanning the gap. The CDR3 length is 16 residues.

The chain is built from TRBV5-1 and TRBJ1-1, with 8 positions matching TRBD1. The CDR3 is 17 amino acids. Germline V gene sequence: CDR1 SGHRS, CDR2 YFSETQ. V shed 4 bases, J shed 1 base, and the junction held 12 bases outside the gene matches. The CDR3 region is CASSPARTGFQNTEAFF. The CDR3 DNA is TGCGCCAGCAGCCCGGCCCGGACAGGGTTTCAGAACACTGAAGCTTTCTTT.

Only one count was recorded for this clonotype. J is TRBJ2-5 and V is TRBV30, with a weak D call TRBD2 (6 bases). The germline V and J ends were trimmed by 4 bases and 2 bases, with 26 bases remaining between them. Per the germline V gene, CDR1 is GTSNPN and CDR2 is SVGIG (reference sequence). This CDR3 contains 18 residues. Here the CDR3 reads CAWTQVPGDSGIQETQYF. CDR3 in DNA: TGTGCCTGGACCCAAGTTCCGGGGGATTCGGGAATTCAAGAGACCCAGTACTTC. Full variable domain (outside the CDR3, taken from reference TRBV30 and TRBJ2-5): SQTIHQWPATLVQPVGSPLSLECTVEGTSNPNLYWYRQAAGRGLQLLFYSVGIGQISSEVPQNLSASRPQDRQFILSSKKLLLSDSGFYLCAWTQVPGDSGIQETQYFGPGTRLLVL.

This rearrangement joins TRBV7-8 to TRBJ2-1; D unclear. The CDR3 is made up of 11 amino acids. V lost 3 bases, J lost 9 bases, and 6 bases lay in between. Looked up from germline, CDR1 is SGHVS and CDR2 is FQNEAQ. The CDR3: CASSFMREQFF. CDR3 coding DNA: TGTGCCAGCAGCTTCATGCGTGAGCAGTTCTTC. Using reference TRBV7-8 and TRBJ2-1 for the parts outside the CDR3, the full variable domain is GAGVSQSPRYKVAKRGQDVALRCDPISGHVSLFWYQQALGQGPEFLTYFQNEAQLDKSGLPSDRFFAERPEGSVSTLKIQRTQQEDSAVYLCASSFMREQFFGPGTRLTVL.

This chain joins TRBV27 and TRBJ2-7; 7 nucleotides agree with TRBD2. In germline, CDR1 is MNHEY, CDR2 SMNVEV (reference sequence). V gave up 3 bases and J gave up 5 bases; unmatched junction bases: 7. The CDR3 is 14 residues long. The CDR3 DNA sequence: TGTGCCAGCAGTTTCGCGGGAGCGCCCCACGAGCAGTACTTC. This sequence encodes CASSFAGAPHEQYF.

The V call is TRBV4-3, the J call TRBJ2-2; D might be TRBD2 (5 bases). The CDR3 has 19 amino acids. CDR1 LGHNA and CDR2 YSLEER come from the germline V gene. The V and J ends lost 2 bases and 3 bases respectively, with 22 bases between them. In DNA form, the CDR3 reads TGCGCCAGCAGCCAACTATGGACCCCGGGATCCCGGCACACCGGGGAGCTGTTTTTT. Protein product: CASSQLWTPGSRHTGELFF.

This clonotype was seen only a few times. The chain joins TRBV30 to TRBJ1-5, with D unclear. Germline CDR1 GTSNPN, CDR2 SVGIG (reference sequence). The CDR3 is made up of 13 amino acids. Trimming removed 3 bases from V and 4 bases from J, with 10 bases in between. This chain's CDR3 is CAWRGQDNQPQHF. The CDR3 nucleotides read TGTGCCTGGAGAGGTCAGGATAATCAGCCCCAGCATTTT.

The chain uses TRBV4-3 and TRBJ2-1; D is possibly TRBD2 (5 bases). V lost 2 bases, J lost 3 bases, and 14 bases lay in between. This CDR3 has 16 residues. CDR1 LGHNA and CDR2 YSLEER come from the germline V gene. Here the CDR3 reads CASSQSPSDFYNEQFF. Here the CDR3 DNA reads TGCGCCAGCAGCCAAAGTCCATCGGACTTCTACAATGAGCAGTTCTTC.

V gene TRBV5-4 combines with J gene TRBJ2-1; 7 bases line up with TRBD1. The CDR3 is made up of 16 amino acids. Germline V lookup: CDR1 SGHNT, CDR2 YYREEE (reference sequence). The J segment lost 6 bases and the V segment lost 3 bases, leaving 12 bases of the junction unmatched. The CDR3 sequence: CASSWVGGTTGNEQFF. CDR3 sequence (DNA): TGTGCCAGCAGCTGGGTAGGGGGCACAACGGGCAATGAGCAGTTCTTC.